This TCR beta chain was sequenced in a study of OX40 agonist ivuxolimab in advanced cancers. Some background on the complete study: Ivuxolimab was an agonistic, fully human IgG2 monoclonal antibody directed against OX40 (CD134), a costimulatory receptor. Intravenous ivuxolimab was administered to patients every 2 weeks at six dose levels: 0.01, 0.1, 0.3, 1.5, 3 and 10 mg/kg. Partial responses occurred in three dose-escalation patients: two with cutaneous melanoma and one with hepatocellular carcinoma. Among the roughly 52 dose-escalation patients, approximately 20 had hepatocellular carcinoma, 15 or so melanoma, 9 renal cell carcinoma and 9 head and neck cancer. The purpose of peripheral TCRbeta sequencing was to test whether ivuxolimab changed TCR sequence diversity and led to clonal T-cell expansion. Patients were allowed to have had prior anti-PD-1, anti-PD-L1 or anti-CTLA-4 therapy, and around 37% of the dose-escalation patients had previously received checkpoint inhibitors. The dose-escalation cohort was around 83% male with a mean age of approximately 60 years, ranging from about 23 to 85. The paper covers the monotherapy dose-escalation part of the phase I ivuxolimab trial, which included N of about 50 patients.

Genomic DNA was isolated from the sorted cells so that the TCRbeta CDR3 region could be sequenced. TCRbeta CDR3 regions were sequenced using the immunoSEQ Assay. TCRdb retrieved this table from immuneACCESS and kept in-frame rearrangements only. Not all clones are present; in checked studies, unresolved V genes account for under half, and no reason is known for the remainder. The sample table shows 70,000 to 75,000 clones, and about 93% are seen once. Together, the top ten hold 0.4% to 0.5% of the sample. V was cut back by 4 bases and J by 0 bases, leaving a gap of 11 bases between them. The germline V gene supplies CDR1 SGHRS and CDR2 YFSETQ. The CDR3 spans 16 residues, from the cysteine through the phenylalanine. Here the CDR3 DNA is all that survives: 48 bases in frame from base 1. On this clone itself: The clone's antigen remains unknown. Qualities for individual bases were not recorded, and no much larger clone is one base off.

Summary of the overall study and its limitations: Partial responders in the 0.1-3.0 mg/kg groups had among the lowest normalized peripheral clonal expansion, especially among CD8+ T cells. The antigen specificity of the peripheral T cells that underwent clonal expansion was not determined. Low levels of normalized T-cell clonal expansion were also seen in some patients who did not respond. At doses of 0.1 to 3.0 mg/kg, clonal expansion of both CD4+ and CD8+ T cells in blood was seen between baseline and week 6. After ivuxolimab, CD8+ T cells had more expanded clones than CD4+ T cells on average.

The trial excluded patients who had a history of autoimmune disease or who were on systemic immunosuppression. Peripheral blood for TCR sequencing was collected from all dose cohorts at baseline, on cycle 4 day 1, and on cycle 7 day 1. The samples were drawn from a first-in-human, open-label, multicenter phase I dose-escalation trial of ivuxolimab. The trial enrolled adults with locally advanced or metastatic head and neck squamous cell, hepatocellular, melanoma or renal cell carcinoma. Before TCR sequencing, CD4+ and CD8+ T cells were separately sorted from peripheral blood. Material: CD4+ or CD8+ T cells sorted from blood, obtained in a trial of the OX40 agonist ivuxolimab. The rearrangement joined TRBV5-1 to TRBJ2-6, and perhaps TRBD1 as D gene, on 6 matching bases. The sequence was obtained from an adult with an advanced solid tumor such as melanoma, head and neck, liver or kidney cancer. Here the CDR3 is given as CASSVQGTSGANVLTF. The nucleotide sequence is TGCGCCAGCAGCGTACAGGGTACCTCTGGGGCCAACGTCCTGACTTTC.